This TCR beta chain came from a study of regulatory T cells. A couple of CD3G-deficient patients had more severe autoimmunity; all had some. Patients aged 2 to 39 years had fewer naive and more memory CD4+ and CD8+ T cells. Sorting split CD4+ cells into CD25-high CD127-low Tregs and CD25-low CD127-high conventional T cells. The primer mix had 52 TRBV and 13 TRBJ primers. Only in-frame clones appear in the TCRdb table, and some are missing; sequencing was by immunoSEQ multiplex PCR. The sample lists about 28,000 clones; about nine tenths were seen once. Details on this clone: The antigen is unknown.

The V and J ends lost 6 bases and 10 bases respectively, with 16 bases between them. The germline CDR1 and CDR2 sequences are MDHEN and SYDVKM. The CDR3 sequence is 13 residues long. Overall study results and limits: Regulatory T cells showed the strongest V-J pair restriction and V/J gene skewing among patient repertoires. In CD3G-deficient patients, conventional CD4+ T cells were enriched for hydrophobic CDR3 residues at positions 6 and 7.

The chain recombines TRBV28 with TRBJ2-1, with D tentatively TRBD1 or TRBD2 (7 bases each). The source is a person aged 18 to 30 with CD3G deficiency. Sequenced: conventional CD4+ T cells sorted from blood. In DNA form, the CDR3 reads TGTGCCAGCAGGGCAGGGGGGGCTGACGAGCAGTTCTTC. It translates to CASRAGGADEQFF.